This T cell receptor (beta chain) was recorded in a study of blood T cell repertoires in COVID-19. Generated by immunoSEQ multiplex PCR, the TCRdb table keeps only in-frame clones and is missing some. Of some 260,000 clones detected, around 85% appear once; the ten largest clones hold 7.5% to 10%. This clone was seen a single time. Trimming removed 1 base at V and 2 bases at J, with 15 bases between. CDR3 length: 17 amino acids. Germline V gives CDR1 KGHSH, CDR2 LQKENI. The sequencing input was peripheral blood. The TCR comes from a man older than 75 with acute or convalescent COVID-19. The gene calls are TRBV18 and TRBJ1-3; possible D gene TRBD1, 6 bases. The CDR3 spells CASSPRIGQSPGNTIYF. The CDR3 nucleotides read TGTGCCAGCTCACCACGGATTGGACAGTCTCCTGGAAACACCATATATTTT. Together with reference TRBV18 and TRBJ1-3, the CDR3 gives the full variable domain: NAGVMQNPRHLVRRRGQEARLRCSPMKGHSHVYWYRQLPEEGLKFMVYLQKENIIDESGMPKERFSAEFPKEGPSILRIQQVVRGDSAAYFCASSPRIGQSPGNTIYFGEGSWLTVV.